In this sample, the clone carrying this T cell receptor beta chain turned up many times. The antigen remains unidentified. Then a second PCR, running about 6 to 12 cycles, was carried out with a sample-barcoded 5' primer and a J-beta primer mix. TCRdb passed the 5' RACE reads through MiXCR, listing each CDR3 protein once. The sample shows about 670,000 distinct CDR3 sequences, 45% to 60% of them seen only once. They isolated at least 6 million PBMCs from each sample. These data originate in a study of blood T cells in healthy people across ages. Trimming took off 0 bases at V and 1 base at J, with 9 bases between the two ends. From germline, CDR1 is DFQATT and CDR2 SNEGSKA (reference sequence). CDR3 size: 15 residues. Study-wide points: Age advanced and TCR beta diversity per million T cells fell, roughly linearly. It was not possible, with unsorted PBMCs, to conclusively compare naive and antigen-experienced cells. Across samples, TCR beta diversity tracked strongly with naive T cell percentage.

The rearrangement uses TRBV20-1 and TRBJ2-2; the D is unclear. Sequencing was carried out using blood. This TCR came from a woman older than 75 in good health. CDR3 protein: CSARDSARNTGELFF. CDR3 DNA: TGCAGTGCTAGAGATTCAGCGAGGAACACCGGGGAGCTGTTTTTT.